This T cell receptor (beta chain) was profiled in a study of pediatric ulcerative colitis. Study-wide findings and caveats: In rectum, acute severe colitis had expanded clones and less diversity. A couple of rectal CDR3 clonotypes occurred in all ulcerative colitis patients.

Samples were sequenced at Survey level, maximum 500,000 reads. TCRdb's table, derived via immunoSEQ multiplex PCR, lists solely in-frame clones and lacks some. Here the sample spans fewer than 7,000 clones, roughly 89% being singletons. Colonoscopy and blood draw happened at the same time. Notes on this clone: Its matching antigen is unknown.

The sequence was obtained from a girl aged 10 to 17 who was a control in a study of pediatric ulcerative colitis. The material sequenced was blood.

CDR3 bases: TGCGCCAGCAGCCAAGTGCTAGCGGGGTTAGAGACCCAGTACTTC. Translating it yields CASSQVLAGLETQYF. The J gene is TRBJ2-5, the V gene TRBV4-3; 9 bases match TRBD2. The germline V gene has CDR1 LGHNA and CDR2 YSLEER. J lost 4 bases, V lost 1 base, and 4 bases had no gene match. This CDR3 has 15 residues.